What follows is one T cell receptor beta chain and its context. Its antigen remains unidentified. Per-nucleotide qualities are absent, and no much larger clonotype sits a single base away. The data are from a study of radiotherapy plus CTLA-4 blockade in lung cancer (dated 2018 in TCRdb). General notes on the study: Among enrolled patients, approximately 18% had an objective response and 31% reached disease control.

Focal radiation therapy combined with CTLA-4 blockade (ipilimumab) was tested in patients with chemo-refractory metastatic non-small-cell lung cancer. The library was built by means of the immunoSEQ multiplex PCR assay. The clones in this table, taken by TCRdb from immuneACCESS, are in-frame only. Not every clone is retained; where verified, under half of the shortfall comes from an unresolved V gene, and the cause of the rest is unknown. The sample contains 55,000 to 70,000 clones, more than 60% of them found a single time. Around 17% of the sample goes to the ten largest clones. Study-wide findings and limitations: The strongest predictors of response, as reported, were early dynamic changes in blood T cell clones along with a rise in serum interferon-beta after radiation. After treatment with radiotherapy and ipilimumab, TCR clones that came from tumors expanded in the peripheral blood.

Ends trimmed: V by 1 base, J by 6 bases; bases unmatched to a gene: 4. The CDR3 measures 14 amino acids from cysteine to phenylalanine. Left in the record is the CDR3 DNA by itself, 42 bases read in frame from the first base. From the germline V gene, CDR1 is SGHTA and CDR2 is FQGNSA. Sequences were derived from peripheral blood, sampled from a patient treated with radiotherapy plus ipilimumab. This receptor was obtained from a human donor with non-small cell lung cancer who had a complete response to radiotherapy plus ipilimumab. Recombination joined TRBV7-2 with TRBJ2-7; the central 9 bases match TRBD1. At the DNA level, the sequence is TGTGCCAGCAGCTTAGACAGGACAGGGGCCGAGCAGTACTTC. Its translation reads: CASSLDRTGAEQYF.